Listed below are T cell receptor beta chains from one sample, sequenced in a study of blood T cell repertoires in COVID-19. Profiled with immunoSEQ multiplex PCR; TCRdb holds only in-frame clones, not every one. The data show about 180,000 clones, 70% to 85% seen once. The source material was peripheral blood. The receptors shown here come from a woman older than 75 with acute or convalescent COVID-19. Both conserved end residues are part of each CDR3. The D gene is left open where the match is weak. Some rows have no size entry. The others give once, few or many, or a class for an expanded clone.

clone_size	d_call	j_call	v_call	cdr3_aa	cdr3_nt
.	.	TRBJ1-2	TRBV11-2	CASSLDRAGWGNYGYTF	TGTGCCAGCAGCTTAGATCGGGCAGGGTGGGGAAACTATGGCTACACCTTC
.	TRBD2	TRBJ2-1	TRBV18	CASSPKAAGGLYNEQFF	TGTGCCAGCTCGCCCAAAGCCGCGGGGGGACTTTACAATGAGCAGTTCTTC
.	TRBD2	TRBJ2-1	TRBV6-1	CASSAAWRGGYNEQFF	TGTGCCAGCAGTGCTGCATGGCGGGGGGGCTACAATGAGCAGTTCTTC
.	.	TRBJ2-2	TRBV6-2/TRBV6-3	CASSLLRTVYTGELFF	TGTGCCAGCAGTCTGCTAAGGACAGTTTACACCGGGGAGCTGTTTTTT
.	TRBD2	TRBJ2-5	TRBV7-8	CASSLRAGGVGETQYF	TGTGCCAGCAGCTTACGAGCGGGAGGGGTGGGGGAGACCCAGTACTTC
once	.	TRBJ2-5	TRBV5-1	CASGGGETQYF	TGCGCCAGCGGGGGGGGCGAGACCCAGTACTTC
.	.	TRBJ1-3	TRBV4-3	CASSQGRLTGNTIYF	TGCGCCAGCAGCCAAGGGCGGCTCACTGGAAACACCATATATTTT
few	.	TRBJ2-5	TRBV6-5	CASKVEGSETQYF	TGTGCCAGCAAGGTGGAGGGAAGTGAGACCCAGTACTTC
.	.	TRBJ2-1	TRBV19	CASSIRDYRVSSYNEQFF	TGTGCCAGTAGTATTCGGGACTACAGGGTAAGCTCCTACAATGAGCAGTTCTTC
.	.	TRBJ1-1	TRBV5-1	CASSLATGGSTEAFF	TGCGCCAGCAGCTTGGCCACCGGTGGGAGCACTGAAGCTTTCTTT
.	TRBD1	TRBJ2-6	TRBV4-2	CASSLTGASGANVLTF	TGTGCCAGCAGCTTAACAGGGGCTTCTGGGGCCAACGTCCTGACTTTC
.	.	TRBJ1-4	TRBV7-9	CASNPGWTNEKLFF	TGTGCCAGCAACCCAGGGTGGACTAATGAAAAACTGTTTTTT
few	.	TRBJ1-1	TRBV6-5	CASSYSPDTEAFF	TGTGCCAGCAGTTACTCTCCCGACACTGAAGCTTTCTTT